This TCR beta chain was documented in a study of T cell clonotyping in hematopoietic cell transplantation. Findings of the study overall: After transplant, recipient diversity fell while pathologically expanded clonotypes grew through day 180.

About this clone: Its specificity is not known.

The V segment lost 6 bases and the J segment 4 bases; nucleotides outside the gene matches: 7. The CDR3 contains 14 residues. CDR1 and CDR2 (germline): LNHDA, SQIVND (reference sequence). Here immunoSEQ multiplex PCR was the method, and the copy in TCRdb shows in-frame clones only, minus some. The repertoire holds about 9,000 clones, roughly nine tenths seen once, with approximately 37% in the top ten. This TCR was recovered from a human patient who had an allogeneic stem cell transplant, so the T cells may come from the graft donor. The donor label of this sample is uncertain. Some clones in this sample may be carry-over from other donors' samples. V gene TRBV19 combines with J gene TRBJ1-2; 8 nucleotides match TRBD1. The sequences come from PBMCs, collected 180 days after allogeneic stem cell transplant. CDR3 residues: CASRKQGETYGYTF. The CDR3 coding sequence is TGTGCCAGTAGGAAACAGGGGGAGACCTATGGCTACACCTTC.